The clone carrying this TCR beta chain appeared a few times. Its target is unknown. The sample is drawn from a study of T cell responses to AZD1222 COVID-19 vaccine. Broader study findings: Clonal diversity may have been underestimated in mostly white British donors. CD4 TCRs linked to vaccination spanned spike, dominating at 160-218 and 743-854. Compared with day 0, the breadth and depth of the Spike-specific TCR repertoire rose significantly after two doses of AZD1222.

Assay: immunoSEQ multiplex PCR; the TCRdb copy retains only in-frame clones and omits some. The sample contains about 170,000 clones, roughly nine tenths of which appear only once. The receptor was derived from an adult in good health. The input for sequencing was peripheral blood, taken on day 0 of AZD1222 vaccination.

CDR3 loop: CAWSFSGGEAFF. The CDR3 coding sequence is TGTGCCTGGAGTTTTTCAGGGGGCGAAGCTTTCTTT. This chain links TRBV30 with TRBJ1-1; 8 positions match TRBD1. Losses at the gene ends were 2 bases for V and 8 bases for J; bases not matched to a gene: 4. The CDR3 loop spans 12 amino acids. Per the germline V gene, CDR1 is GTSNPN and CDR2 is SVGIG (reference sequence).